This T cell receptor (beta chain) was found in a study of T cell responses to AZD1222 COVID-19 vaccine. Trimming took off 2 bases at V and 0 bases at J, with 10 bases between the two ends. This CDR3 has 15 residues. CDR1 is KGHSH and CDR2 is LQKENI in the germline V gene. The repertoire was sequenced with immunoSEQ multiplex PCR; TCRdb's copy has only in-frame clones and lacks some. The sample shows approximately 150,000 clones, more than 85% of them seen only once. Worth noting for this clone: As yet, its antigen is unknown.

Findings and limits, study-wide: Rises in breadth and depth of Spike-specific TCRs came after two AZD1222 doses. Females outnumbered males among donors, who were mostly white British; clonal diversity was possibly underestimated. Unmutated regions of variants are reportedly targeted by nearly half of spike-specific TCRs. Among AZD1222 vaccinees, only six were seropositive at baseline.

The sample was peripheral blood, taken 28 days after the second AZD1222 dose. The rearrangement uses TRBV18 and TRBJ1-1; no firm D call. The receptor was isolated from an adult who received the AZD1222 COVID-19 vaccine. This chain's CDR3 is CASSPVQIMNTEAFF. In DNA form, the CDR3 reads TGTGCCAGCTCACCAGTCCAAATCATGAACACTGAAGCTTTCTTT.